Below are 26 T cell receptor beta chains sequenced from a single sample in a study of T cells in Graves' hyperthyroidism and ophthalmopathy. Template material for amplifying TCR beta CDR3 regions consisted of RNA transcripts. With the HTBI primer set, the TCR CDR3 went through a first round of RT-PCR. TCRdb independently ran MiXCR on the multiplex PCR reads; one entry per CDR3 protein. In the table there are about 420,000 distinct CDR3 sequences, 15% to 18% of which are singletons. What was sequenced was blood. The receptors here all came from a woman in her late teens or twenties with Graves' hyperthyroidism.

This clonotype came up a few times. V and J are TRBV5-5 and TRBJ1-4; D remains unclear. Germline CDR1 reads SGHKS; CDR2 reads YYEKEE (reference sequence). This CDR3 spans 13 amino acids. The ends were cut back, 1 base at V and 12 bases at J, with 13 bases in the middle. As DNA, the CDR3 is TGTGCCAGCAGCTTGTTACCAGGTGACGAACTGTTTTTT. Translation: CASSLLPGDELFF.

This clonotype was seen repeatedly, ten times or more. The gene calls are TRBV7-2 and TRBJ1-2; D may be TRBD1 (5 bases). CDR1 SGHTA and CDR2 FQGNSA come from the germline V gene. The CDR3 spans 14 residues. Trimming took 0 bases from V and 3 from J, leaving 8 bases between them. This CDR3 reads CASSLAIGDYGYTF. The CDR3 region has the DNA TGTGCCAGCAGCTTAGCAATAGGGGACTATGGCTACACCTTC. The full variable domain, rest sourced from reference TRBV7-2 and TRBJ1-2, is GAGVSQSPSNKVTEKGKDVELRCDPISGHTALYWYRQSLGQGLEFLIYFQGNSAPDKSGLPSDRFSAERTGGSVSTLTIQRTQQEDSAVYLCASSLAIGDYGYTFGSGTRLTVV.

This clonotype has ten or more counts. The rearrangement uses TRBV18 and TRBJ1-5; TRBD1 is a possible D gene (5 bases). Germline V gives CDR1 KGHSH, CDR2 LQKENI. The CDR3 runs to 14 residues. Trimming took off 2 bases at V and 4 bases at J, with 9 bases between the two ends. The CDR3 spells CASSPGAGNQPQHF. The CDR3 DNA reads as TGTGCCAGCTCACCAGGGGCAGGGAATCAGCCCCAGCATTTT.

This chain joins TRBV5-8 and TRBJ1-2, with D possibly being TRBD1 (6 bases). The V end lost 0 bases, the J end lost 1 base, and 13 bases lay between the germline ends. The germline CDR1 and CDR2 sequences are SGHTS and YDEGEE. The CDR3 sequence is 16 residues long. CDR3 region: CASSLGNRVFNYGYTF. The CDR3 nucleotides read TGTGCCAGCAGCTTGGGTAACAGGGTCTTTAACTATGGCTACACCTTC.

This clonotype was seen at least ten times. The chain carries TRBV7-9 and TRBJ2-7, with TRBD2 matching over 9 bases. The V segment lost 1 base and the J segment 3 bases; nucleotides outside the gene matches: 4. Germline assignment: CDR1 SEHNR and CDR2 FQNEAQ (reference sequence). This CDR3 has 15 residues. This CDR3 reads CASSLGVSGSYEQYF. Written as DNA, the CDR3 is TGTGCCAGCAGCTTAGGGGTTAGCGGGAGCTACGAGCAGTACTTC.

The rearrangement joins TRBV7-2 to TRBJ1-5; 8 nucleotides match TRBD1. This CDR3 region has 15 residues. With V trimmed by 6 bases and J by 7 bases, 11 bases remained unmatched. The germline V gene has CDR1 SGHTA and CDR2 FQGNSA. CDR3 DNA: TGTGCCAGCAGTCGGACAGGGCCCTTTGGCCAGCCCCAGCATTTT. Its protein product is CASSRTGPFGQPQHF.

This clonotype has a handful of counts. This rearrangement joins TRBV12-3 or TRBV12-4 to TRBJ2-1, with D possibly matching TRBD2 (6 bases). The CDR3 covers 13 residues. V was trimmed by 8 bases and J by 9 bases, leaving 17 bases between them. As DNA, the CDR3 is TGTGCCAGCGCGGGGCCTCAGCCCATTGAGCAGTTCTTC. Its translation: CASAGPQPIEQFF.

This clonotype was observed at least ten times. The germline gene is not matched at one end of the junction; a read error may be the cause. The CDR3 region has the DNA TGTGCCACCAGCAGGGGGACAGGGATCTACAAGCAGTACTTC. It yields the protein CATSRGTGIYKQYF. J is TRBJ2-7 and V is TRBV15; 9 nucleotides agree with TRBD1. The CDR3 is 14 residues long. Germline-derived CDR1 and CDR2 are LNHNV and YYDKDF (reference sequence).

This clonotype showed up many times. This chain links TRBV5-1 with TRBJ2-3; 7 positions match TRBD1. V lost 2 bases to trimming and J lost 4 bases; unmatched junction nucleotides: 7. The V gene's germline CDR1 is SGHRS and CDR2 YFSETQ. This CDR3 is built from 15 residues. CDR3: CASSLEGAVADTQYF. CDR3 nucleotides: TGCGCCAGCAGCTTAGAGGGGGCGGTCGCAGATACGCAGTATTTT. Full variable domain (missing parts from reference TRBV5-1 and TRBJ2-3): KAGVTQTPRYLIKTRGQQVTLSCSPISGHRSVSWYQQTPGQGLQFLFEYFSETQRNKGNFPGRFSGRQFSNSRSEMNVSTLELGDSALYLCASSLEGAVADTQYFGPGTRLTVL.

The chain recombines TRBV29-1 with TRBJ2-7; D unresolved. This CDR3 comprises 12 residues. Germline-derived CDR1 and CDR2 are SQVTM and ANQGSEA. V gave up 0 bases and J gave up 0 bases, with 3 bases separating them. CDR3 region: CSVEEGSYEQYF. CDR3 bases: TGCAGCGTTGAAGAGGGCTCCTACGAGCAGTACTTC.

This clonotype was observed a single time. DNA for the CDR3: TGCAGTGCTAGCTTCGGACTAGCGGGGGGCGCGACTTCACCCCTCCACTTT. Translating it yields CSASFGLAGGATSPLHF. This sequence joins TRBV20-1 and TRBJ1-6, with D possibly being TRBD1 (6 bases). Trimming removed 3 bases from V and 9 bases from J, with 24 bases in between. CDR1 and CDR2 (germline): DFQATT, SNEGSKA (reference sequence). This CDR3 is 17 amino acids long.

This clonotype was seen only a few times. The J gene is TRBJ1-3, the V gene TRBV27; D unclear. This CDR3 spans 18 amino acids. Trimming shortened V by 3 bases and J by 1 base, and 19 bases separated the two germline ends. Germline lookup yields CDR1 MNHEY and CDR2 SMNVEV (reference sequence). The CDR3 DNA sequence: TGTGCCAGCAGTTTTTGTCCCCACCCCCAGTGGTCTGGAAACACCATATATTTT. Translating it yields CASSFCPHPQWSGNTIYF.

In its sample, this clonotype was seen a few times. The chain couples TRBV5-5 to TRBJ2-2, with D tentatively TRBD1 or TRBD2 (5 bases each). The CDR3 spans 16 residues. Germline values: CDR1 SGHKS, CDR2 YYEKEE (reference sequence). The V and J ends lost 3 bases and 9 bases respectively, with 21 bases between them. This CDR3 is CASSWVGEEPKRELFF. The CDR3 DNA sequence: TGTGCCAGCAGCTGGGTGGGGGAAGAACCAAAACGGGAGCTGTTTTTT.

This clonotype was found many times. The rearrangement links TRBV28 to TRBJ2-5; D perhaps matches TRBD1 (6 bases). Trimming pared 5 bases from V and 2 bases from J, leaving 9 bases between. Germline assignment: CDR1 MDHEN and CDR2 SYDVKM. The CDR3 length is 13 residues. The chain's CDR3 is CASSRGTQETQYF. The CDR3 region has the DNA TGTGCCAGCAGTCGAGGGACACAAGAGACCCAGTACTTC. The full variable domain, with the rest looked up from reference TRBV28 and TRBJ2-5, is DVKVTQSSRYLVKRTGEKVFLECVQDMDHENMFWYRQDPGLGLRLIYFSYDVKMKEKGDIPEGYSVSREKKERFSLILESASTNQTSMYLCASSRGTQETQYFGPGTRLLVL.

This clonotype has just a few counts. This chain joins TRBV20-1 and TRBJ1-5; D uncertain. The length of the CDR3 is 13 residues. Germline V CDR1 and CDR2: DFQATT, SNEGSKA (reference sequence). Trimming shortened V by 0 bases and J by 4 bases, and 7 bases separated the two germline ends. The CDR3 region is CSARERRNQPQHF. The CDR3 DNA is TGCAGTGCTAGAGAAAGGAGGAATCAGCCCCAGCATTTT.

This clonotype was counted ten times or more. This rearrangement joins TRBV2 to TRBJ2-1, with TRBD2 matching over 12 bases. With 2 bases clipped from V and 6 bases from J, the junction kept 2 bases outside the gene matches. The CDR3 consists of 15 residues. CDR1 SNHLY and CDR2 FYNNEI come from the germline V gene. The DNA of the CDR3 is TGTGCCAGCAGTGAACTAGCGGGAGGGCCCAATGAGCAGTTCTTC. Encoded protein: CASSELAGGPNEQFF.

The table lists this clonotype with many counts. The V call is TRBV11-2, the J call TRBJ2-4, with 14 bases aligning to TRBD2. CDR1 SGHAT and CDR2 FQNNGV come from the germline V gene. This CDR3 region has 20 residues. Losses at the gene ends were 2 bases for V and 1 base for J; bases not matched to a gene: 10. Here the CDR3 reads CASSLRTGLAGVGAKNIQYF. CDR3 in DNA: TGTGCCAGCAGCTTAAGGACGGGACTAGCGGGAGTTGGGGCCAAAAACATTCAGTACTTC. Combining the CDR3 with reference TRBV11-2 and TRBJ2-4 gives the whole variable domain EAGVAQSPRYKIIEKRQSVAFWCNPISGHATLYWYQQILGQGPKLLIQFQNNGVVDDSQLPKDRFSAERLKGVDSTLKIQPAKLEDSAVYLCASSLRTGLAGVGAKNIQYFGAGTRLSVL.

This clonotype was counted at least ten times. The CDR3 sequence: CASSFPPGNQPQHF. CDR3 DNA: TGTGCCAGCAGTTTCCCCCCTGGTAATCAGCCCCAGCATTTT. The chain links TRBV12-3 or TRBV12-4 to TRBJ1-5; D gene unclear. The CDR3 loop spans 14 amino acids. V lost 3 bases and J lost 4, with 10 bases in between.

This clonotype was counted many times. The V and J genes are TRBV7-2 and TRBJ1-1; D unclear. The ends were cut back, 0 bases at V and 0 bases at J, with 8 bases in the middle. In germline, CDR1 is SGHTA, CDR2 FQGNSA. The CDR3 length is 15 residues. The CDR3 is CASSLAVRMNTEAFF. The CDR3 DNA is TGTGCCAGCAGCTTAGCGGTACGAATGAACACTGAAGCTTTCTTT.

Comment on this clonotype: One base away lies a much larger clone, so this may be a sequencing read error. The gene calls are TRBV24-1 and TRBJ1-2, with 7 bases that match TRBD1. The V gene's germline CDR1 is KGHDR and CDR2 SFDVKD. The CDR3 is made up of 14 amino acids. Unmatched junction bases numbered 9, after V lost 4 bases and J lost 8 bases. CDR3 sequence (DNA): TGTGCCACCAGTGAAGGACAGGCCTGGGGGGGCTACACCTTC. Translation: CATSEGQAWGGYTF.

There are a few counts of this clonotype. The chain employs TRBV20-1 and TRBJ2-7; the D call may be TRBD1 or TRBD2 (6 bases each). CDR3 length: 14 amino acids. V was shortened by 3 bases and J by 3 bases, with 15 bases between the two germline ends. The germline V gene encodes CDR1 DFQATT and CDR2 SNEGSKA (reference sequence). The CDR3 sequence: CSASTSGANYEQYF. Here the CDR3 DNA reads TGCAGTGCTAGTACTTCGGGGGCAAACTACGAGCAGTACTTC.

This clonotype was counted at least ten times. The chain carries TRBV6-1 and TRBJ2-7; D possibly corresponds to TRBD2 (6 bases). Trimming took 6 bases from V and 3 from J, leaving 9 bases between them. The CDR3 has 12 amino acids. CDR1 is MNHNS and CDR2 is SASEGT in the germline V gene. The CDR3 loop reads CASSPGDYEQYF. CDR3 sequence (DNA): TGTGCCAGCAGCCCGGGGGACTACGAGCAGTACTTC.

CDR3 sequence: CAISEGNTIYF. As DNA, the CDR3 is TGTGCCATCAGTGAAGGAAACACCATATATTTT. V gene TRBV10-3 combines with J gene TRBJ1-3; the D is unclear. Germline assignment: CDR1 ENHRY and CDR2 SYGVKD. The CDR3 has 11 amino acids. Trimming removed 3 bases from V and 4 bases from J, with 1 base in between.

This clonotype has more than one count but fewer than ten. This chain uses TRBV4-2 with TRBJ1-5; unclear D gene. This CDR3 has 15 amino acids. Germline lookup yields CDR1 LGHNA and CDR2 YNFKEQ. V gave up 1 base and J gave up 1 base, with 8 bases separating them. For the CDR3, the DNA is TGTGCCAGCAGCCAAGTGGAGGACAGCAATCAGCCCCAGCATTTT. It is translated as CASSQVEDSNQPQHF.

The chain recombines TRBV12-3 or TRBV12-4 with TRBJ1-6, with D uncertain. V lost 3 bases, J lost 10 bases, and 7 bases lay in between. This CDR3 is built from 12 residues. The CDR3 region is CASSLSFSPLHF. CDR3 coding DNA: TGTGCCAGCAGTTTGAGCTTCTCACCCCTCCACTTT.

This clonotype was recorded at least ten times. The gene calls are TRBV4-2 and TRBJ2-5; D possibly corresponds to TRBD1 (6 bases). The germline gives CDR1 LGHNA, CDR2 YNFKEQ. This CDR3 is built from 15 residues. Between the trimmed V and J ends, which lost 4 bases and 4 bases, there was a span of 16 bases. CDR3 sequence (DNA): TGTGCCAGCAGCCCTCAGGGGCTCGAGCGAGAGACCCAGTACTTC. It is translated as CASSPQGLERETQYF.